This TCR beta chain came from a study of graft-versus-host responses after intestinal transplantation. At the level of the study: Anti-thymocyte globulin induction was given to all recipients, followed by tacrolimus and steroids for approximately three years.

The V end was cut by 9 bases, the J end by 11 bases, with 15 bases between. This CDR3 spans 11 amino acids. CDR1 and CDR2 from the germline V gene are SNHLY and FYNNEI. Using immunoSEQ multiplex PCR, the repertoire was profiled, and TCRdb retains in-frame clones only, with some absent. The table has 20,000 to 25,000 clones, 40% seen once. Regarding the study as a whole: Investigators detected GvH clones in recipient marrow, with some emerging earlier in ileum or blood. Across patients carrying graft-donor T cell macrochimerism, allografts held high graft-versus-host to host-versus-graft clonal ratios.

This specimen consisted of alloreactive CD4+ T cells from a mixed lymphocyte reaction culture, obtained before intestinal transplant. Subset here: CFSE-low proliferating T cells sorted from roughly 6-day pre-transplant mixed lymphocyte reaction (GvH or HvG direction). This receptor was identified in a human patient who received an intestinal transplant. The chain combines TRBV2 with TRBJ2-3; tentatively, D is TRBD2 (6 bases). The CDR3 nucleotides read TGTGCCAGATCTACCGGGACTGTGCAGTATTTT. It specifies CARSTGTVQYF.